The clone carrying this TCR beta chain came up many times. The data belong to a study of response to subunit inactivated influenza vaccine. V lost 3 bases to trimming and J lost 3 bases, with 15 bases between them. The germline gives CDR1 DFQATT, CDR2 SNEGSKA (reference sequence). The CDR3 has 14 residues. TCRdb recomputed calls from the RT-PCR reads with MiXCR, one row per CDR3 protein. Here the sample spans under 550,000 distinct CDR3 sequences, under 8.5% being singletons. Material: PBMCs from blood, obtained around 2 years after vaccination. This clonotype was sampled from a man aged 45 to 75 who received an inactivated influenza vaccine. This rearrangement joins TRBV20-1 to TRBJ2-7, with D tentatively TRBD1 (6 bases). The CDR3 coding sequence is TGCAGTGCTAGGGGGGCTCCCGGGCACTACGAGCAGTACTTC. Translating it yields CSARGAPGHYEQYF.